This T cell receptor (beta chain) was identified in a study of blood T cell repertoires in COVID-19. This clone was seen a single time. Per germline, CDR1 LGHNA and CDR2 YNFKEQ. The V end was cut by 0 bases, the J end by 0 bases, with 9 bases between. The CDR3 totals 16 residues. Clones were read by immunoSEQ multiplex PCR, and TCRdb kept only the in-frame ones, dropping some. The table has roughly 120,000 clones, just over 85% seen once. The receptor comes from a woman in her 50s with active or convalescent COVID-19. Input material: peripheral blood. The rearrangement joins TRBV4-2 to TRBJ1-3; D unclear. The CDR3 is CASSQEVHSSGNTIYF. In nucleotides, the CDR3 is TGTGCCAGCAGCCAAGAAGTTCACAGCTCTGGAAACACCATATATTTT.